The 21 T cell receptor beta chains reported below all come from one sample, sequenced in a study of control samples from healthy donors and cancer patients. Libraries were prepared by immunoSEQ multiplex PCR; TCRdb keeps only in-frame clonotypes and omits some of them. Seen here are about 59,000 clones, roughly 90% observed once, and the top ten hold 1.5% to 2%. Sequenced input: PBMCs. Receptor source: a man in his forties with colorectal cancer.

CDR3: CASGINSPLHF. The CDR3 region has the DNA TGCGCCAGCGGCATTAATTCACCCCTCCACTTT. The rearrangement links TRBV5-1 to TRBJ1-6; D uncertain. Germline V gene data show CDR1 as SGHRS and CDR2 as YFSETQ. Trimming shortened V by 7 bases and J by 6 bases, and 5 bases separated the two germline ends. This CDR3 contains 11 residues.

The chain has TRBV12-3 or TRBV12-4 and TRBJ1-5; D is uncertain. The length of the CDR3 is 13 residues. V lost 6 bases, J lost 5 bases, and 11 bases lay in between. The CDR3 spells CASSPGSDQPQHF. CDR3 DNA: TGTGCCAGCAGCCCCGGTTCTGATCAGCCCCAGCATTTT.

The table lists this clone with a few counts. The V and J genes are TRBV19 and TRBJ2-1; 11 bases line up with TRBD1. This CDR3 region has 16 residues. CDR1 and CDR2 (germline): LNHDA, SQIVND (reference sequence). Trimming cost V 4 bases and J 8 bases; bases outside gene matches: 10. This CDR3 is CASSRVGQGALYEQFF. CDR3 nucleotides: TGTGCCAGTAGTAGGGTAGGACAGGGGGCCTTGTATGAGCAGTTCTTC.

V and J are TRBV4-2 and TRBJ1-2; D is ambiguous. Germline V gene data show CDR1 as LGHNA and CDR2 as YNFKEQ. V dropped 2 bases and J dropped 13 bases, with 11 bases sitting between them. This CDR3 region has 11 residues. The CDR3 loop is CASSQTWAVTF. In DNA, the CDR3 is TGTGCCAGCAGCCAAACTTGGGCGGTCACCTTC.

The CDR3 DNA follows: TGTGCCAGCAGCACGGGCGGCAGGGGAGACACTGAAGCTTTCTTT. Amino acids: CASSTGGRGDTEAFF. This rearrangement joins TRBV11-3 to TRBJ1-1; D is possibly TRBD1 (6 bases). V lost 5 bases to trimming and J lost 3 bases, with 16 bases between them. This CDR3 has 15 residues. In germline, CDR1 is SGHNT, CDR2 YENEEA. The full variable domain, with the rest looked up from reference TRBV11-3 and TRBJ1-1, is EAGVVQSPRYKIIEKKQPVAFWCNPISGHNTLYWYLQNLGQGPELLIRYENEEAVDDSQLPKDRFSAERLKGVDSTLKIQPAELGDSAVYLCASSTGGRGDTEAFFGQGTRLTVV.

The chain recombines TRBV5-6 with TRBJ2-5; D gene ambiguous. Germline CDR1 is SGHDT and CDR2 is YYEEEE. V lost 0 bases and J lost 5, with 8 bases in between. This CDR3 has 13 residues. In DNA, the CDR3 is TGTGCCAGCAGCTTGGACAGTGGGGAGACCCAGTACTTC. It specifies CASSLDSGETQYF.

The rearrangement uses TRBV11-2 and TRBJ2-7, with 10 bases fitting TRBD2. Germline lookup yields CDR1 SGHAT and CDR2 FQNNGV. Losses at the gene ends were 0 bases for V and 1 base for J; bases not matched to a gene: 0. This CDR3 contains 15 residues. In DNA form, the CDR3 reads TGTGCCAGCAGCTTAGAAGCGGGGGGGTCCTACGAGCAGTACTTC. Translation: CASSLEAGGSYEQYF. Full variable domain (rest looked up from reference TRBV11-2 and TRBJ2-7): EAGVAQSPRYKIIEKRQSVAFWCNPISGHATLYWYQQILGQGPKLLIQFQNNGVVDDSQLPKDRFSAERLKGVDSTLKIQPAKLEDSAVYLCASSLEAGGSYEQYFGPGTRLTVT.

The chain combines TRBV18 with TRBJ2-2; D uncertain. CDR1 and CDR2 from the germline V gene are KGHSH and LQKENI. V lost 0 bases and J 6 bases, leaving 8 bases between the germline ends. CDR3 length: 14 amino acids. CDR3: CASSPPGRAGELFF. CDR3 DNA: TGTGCCAGCTCACCACCAGGACGAGCCGGGGAGCTGTTTTTT.

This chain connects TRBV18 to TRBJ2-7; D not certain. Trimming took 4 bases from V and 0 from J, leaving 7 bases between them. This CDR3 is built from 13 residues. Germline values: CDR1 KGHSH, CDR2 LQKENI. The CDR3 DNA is TGTGCCAGCTCACTGGGTCCCTCCTACGAGCAGTACTTC. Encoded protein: CASSLGPSYEQYF.

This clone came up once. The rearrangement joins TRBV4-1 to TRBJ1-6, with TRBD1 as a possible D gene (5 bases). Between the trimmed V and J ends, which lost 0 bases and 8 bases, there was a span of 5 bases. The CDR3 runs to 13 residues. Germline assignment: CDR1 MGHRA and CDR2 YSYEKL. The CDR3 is CASSQEQDSPLHF. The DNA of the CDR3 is TGCGCCAGCAGCCAAGAACAGGATTCACCCCTCCACTTT.

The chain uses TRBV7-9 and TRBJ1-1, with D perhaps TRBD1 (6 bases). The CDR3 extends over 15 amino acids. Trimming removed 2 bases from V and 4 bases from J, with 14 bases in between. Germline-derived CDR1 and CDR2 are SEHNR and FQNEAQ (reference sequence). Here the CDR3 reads CASSLLSGVGTEAFF. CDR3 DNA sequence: TGTGCCAGCAGCTTACTTTCAGGGGTCGGCACTGAAGCTTTCTTT. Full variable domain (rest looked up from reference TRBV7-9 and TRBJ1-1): DTGVSQNPRHKITKRGQNVTFRCDPISEHNRLYWYRQTLGQGPEFLTYFQNEAQLEKSRLLSDRFSAERPKGSFSTLEIQRTEQGDSAMYLCASSLLSGVGTEAFFGQGTRLTVV.

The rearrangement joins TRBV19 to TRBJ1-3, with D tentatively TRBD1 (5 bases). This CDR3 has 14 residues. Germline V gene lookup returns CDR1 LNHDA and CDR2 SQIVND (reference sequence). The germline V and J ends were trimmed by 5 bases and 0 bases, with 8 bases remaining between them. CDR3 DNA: TGTGCCAGTAGTGAGGGGTTCTCTGGAAACACCATATATTTT. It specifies CASSEGFSGNTIYF.

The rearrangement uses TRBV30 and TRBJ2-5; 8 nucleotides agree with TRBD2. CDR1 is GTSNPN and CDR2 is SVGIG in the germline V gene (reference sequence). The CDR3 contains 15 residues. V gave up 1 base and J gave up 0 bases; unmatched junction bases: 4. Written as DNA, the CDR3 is TGTGCCTGGAGTGCGATTAGCGGGAACCAAGAGACCCAGTACTTC. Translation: CAWSAISGNQETQYF.

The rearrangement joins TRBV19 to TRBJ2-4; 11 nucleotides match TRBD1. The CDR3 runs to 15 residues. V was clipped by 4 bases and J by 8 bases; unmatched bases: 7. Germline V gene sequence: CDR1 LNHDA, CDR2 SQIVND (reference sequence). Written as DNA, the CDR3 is TGTGCCAGTAGTAGGACAGGGGGCGCCGATTACATTCAGTACTTC. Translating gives CASSRTGGADYIQYF.

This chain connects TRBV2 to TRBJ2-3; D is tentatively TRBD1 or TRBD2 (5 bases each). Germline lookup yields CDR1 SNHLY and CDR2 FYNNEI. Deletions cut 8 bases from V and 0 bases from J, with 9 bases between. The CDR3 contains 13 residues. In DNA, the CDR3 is TGTGCCAGCCTCCGGGACAGCACAGATACGCAGTATTTT. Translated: CASLRDSTDTQYF. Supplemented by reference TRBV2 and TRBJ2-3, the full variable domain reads EPEVTQTPSHQVTQMGQEVILRCVPISNHLYFYWYRQILGQKVEFLVSFYNNEISEKSEIFDDQFSVERPDGSNFTLKIRSTKLEDSAMYFCASLRDSTDTQYFGPGTRLTVL.

The CDR3 here is CASSGGRWNEQFF. CDR3 DNA sequence: TGTGCCAGTAGCGGGGGGCGTTGGAATGAGCAGTTCTTC. This chain connects TRBV19 to TRBJ2-1, with D possibly TRBD2 on 7 matching bases. The V end lost 6 bases, the J end lost 7 bases, and 13 bases lay between the germline ends. Germline V gives CDR1 LNHDA, CDR2 SQIVND (reference sequence). The length of the CDR3 is 13 residues.

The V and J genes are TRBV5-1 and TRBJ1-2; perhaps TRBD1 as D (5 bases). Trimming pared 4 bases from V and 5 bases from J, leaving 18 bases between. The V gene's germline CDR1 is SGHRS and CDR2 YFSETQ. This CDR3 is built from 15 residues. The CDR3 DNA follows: TGCGCCAGCAGCGAACCCGGGGGAGGGAGTTATGGCTACACCTTC. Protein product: CASSEPGGGSYGYTF.

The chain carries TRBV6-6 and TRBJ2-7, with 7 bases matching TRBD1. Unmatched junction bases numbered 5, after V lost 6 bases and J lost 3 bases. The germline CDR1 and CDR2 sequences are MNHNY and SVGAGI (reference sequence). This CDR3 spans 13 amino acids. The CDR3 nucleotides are TGTGCCAGCAGCCCGGGACAGCTCTACGAGCAGTACTTC. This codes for CASSPGQLYEQYF.

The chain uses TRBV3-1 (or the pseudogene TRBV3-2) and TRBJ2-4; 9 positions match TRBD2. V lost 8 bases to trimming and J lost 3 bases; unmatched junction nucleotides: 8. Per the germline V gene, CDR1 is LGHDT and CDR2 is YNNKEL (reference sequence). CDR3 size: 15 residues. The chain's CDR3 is CASGAGGPGKNIQYF. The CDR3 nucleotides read TGTGCCAGCGGTGCGGGGGGGCCTGGCAAAAACATTCAGTACTTC.

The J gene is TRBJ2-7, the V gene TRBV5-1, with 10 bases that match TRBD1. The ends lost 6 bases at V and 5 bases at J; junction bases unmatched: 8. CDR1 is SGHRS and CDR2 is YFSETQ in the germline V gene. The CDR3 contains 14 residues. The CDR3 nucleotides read TGCGCCAGCACCCCGACAGGGGGCGGCCACGAGCAGTACTTC. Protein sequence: CASTPTGGGHEQYF. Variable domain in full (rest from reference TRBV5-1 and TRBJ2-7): KAGVTQTPRYLIKTRGQQVTLSCSPISGHRSVSWYQQTPGQGLQFLFEYFSETQRNKGNFPGRFSGRQFSNSRSEMNVSTLELGDSALYLCASTPTGGGHEQYFGPGTRLTVT.

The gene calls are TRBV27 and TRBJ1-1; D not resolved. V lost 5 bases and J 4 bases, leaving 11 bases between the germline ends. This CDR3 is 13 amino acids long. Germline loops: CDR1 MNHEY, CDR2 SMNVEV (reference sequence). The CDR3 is CASSHDPGTEAFF. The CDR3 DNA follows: TGTGCCAGCAGTCACGACCCGGGCACTGAAGCTTTCTTT.